This T cell receptor beta chain was identified during a study of Graves' ophthalmopathy and Graves' hyperthyroidism. Notes on the study in general: Appearing in blood as well were most expanded thyroid clonotypes above 0.001 frequency.

CDR3 regions of TCR beta were amplified from RNA transcripts. Second-round multiplex PCR came after first-round RT-PCR with HTBI primers. A single record per CDR3 protein comes from TCRdb applying MiXCR to the multiplex PCR reads. The repertoire holds around 1,000,000 distinct CDR3 sequences, with 35% to 40% as singletons. Patients were left out if they had other autoimmune diseases, uncontrolled infections, pregnancy or lactation. Per the germline V gene, CDR1 is DFQATT and CDR2 is SNEGSKA (reference sequence). The ends were cut back, 2 bases at V and 0 bases at J, with 10 bases in the middle. CDR3 length equals 15 residues. Details on this clonotype: The antigen remains undetermined.

Specimen: peripheral blood or thyroid tissue (not recorded which). This TCR came from an adult man with Graves' hyperthyroidism. The rearrangement joins TRBV20-1 to TRBJ1-4; possible D gene TRBD1, 6 bases. The CDR3 is CSARNRDTTNEKLFF. In DNA, the CDR3 is TGCAGTGCTAGAAACCGGGACACAACTAATGAAAAACTGTTTTTT.